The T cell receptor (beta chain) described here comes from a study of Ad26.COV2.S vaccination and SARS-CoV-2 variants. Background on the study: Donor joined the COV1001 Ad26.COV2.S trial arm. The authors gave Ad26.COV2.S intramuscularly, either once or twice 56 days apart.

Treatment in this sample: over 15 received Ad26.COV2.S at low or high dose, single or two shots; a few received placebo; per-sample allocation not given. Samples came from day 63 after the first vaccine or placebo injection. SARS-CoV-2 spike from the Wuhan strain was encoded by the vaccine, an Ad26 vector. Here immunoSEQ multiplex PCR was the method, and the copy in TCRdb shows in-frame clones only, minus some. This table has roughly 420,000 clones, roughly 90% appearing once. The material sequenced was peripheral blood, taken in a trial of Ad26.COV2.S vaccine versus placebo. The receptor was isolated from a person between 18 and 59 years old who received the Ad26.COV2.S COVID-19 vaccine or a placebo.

In nucleotides, the CDR3 is TGTGCCAGCAGATTGTTCGGGGGGGCGTCCTACGAGCAGTACTTC. Translating gives CASRLFGGASYEQYF. The chain joins TRBV28 to TRBJ2-7, with TRBD2 matching over 8 bases. The CDR3 runs 15 residues. Germline CDR1 reads MDHEN; CDR2 reads SYDVKM. After removal of 6 bases from V and 1 base from J, the junction contained 8 bases not matched to a gene.